The 25 T cell receptor beta chains below were found in one sample sequenced in a study of blood T cell repertoires in COVID-19. Clones were sequenced by immunoSEQ multiplex PCR, and TCRdb holds only the in-frame ones, with some missing. The table includes 180,000 or so clones, 65% to 85% detected once. Sequencing was carried out using PBMCs or T cells enriched from blood (not recorded which). The origin of the receptors is a woman aged 60-70 years who had recovered from COVID-19.

Only a few counts were recorded for this clone. This chain joins TRBV6-5 and TRBJ2-7; no clear D. Trimming stripped 7 bases from V and 3 bases from J, with 19 bases between. This CDR3 is 15 amino acids long. CDR1 is MNHEY and CDR2 is SVGAGI in the germline V gene. In nucleotides, the CDR3 is TGTGCCAGCACCCCGACTCGGCGAGGAAACTACGAGCAGTACTTC. Amino acid sequence: CASTPTRRGNYEQYF.

This clone was detected only a few times. V is TRBV5-1 and J is TRBJ2-1, with 9 positions matching TRBD2. Germline V gene lookup returns CDR1 SGHRS and CDR2 YFSETQ. The junction had 6 bases not matched to a gene; V was cut back by 7 bases and J by 7 bases. The CDR3 is 13 amino acids. This CDR3 reads CASRLAGQNEQFF. CDR3 nucleotide sequence: TGCGCCAGCCGGCTAGCGGGGCAGAATGAGCAGTTCTTC.

This rearrangement joins TRBV28 to TRBJ2-5; TRBD2 matches 7 bases. The CDR3 sequence is 14 residues long. Germline V gene sequence: CDR1 MDHEN, CDR2 SYDVKM. J was trimmed by 3 bases and V by 5 bases; bases with no gene match: 6. The CDR3 nucleotides are TGTGCCAGCAGTATGCCTGGGAGGGAAGAGACCCAGTACTTC. The encoded protein is CASSMPGREETQYF.

V gene TRBV19 combines with J gene TRBJ1-1; the D gene is possibly TRBD1 (6 bases). The V and J ends lost 8 bases and 3 bases respectively, with 13 bases between them. Germline V lookup: CDR1 LNHDA, CDR2 SQIVND (reference sequence). The CDR3 contains 13 residues. CDR3 residues: CASSRQVDTEAFF. The DNA of the CDR3 is TGTGCCAGTTCCCGACAGGTCGACACTGAAGCTTTCTTT. The full variable domain, completed using reference TRBV19 and TRBJ1-1, is DGGITQSPKYLFRKEGQNVTLSCEQNLNHDAMYWYRQDPGQGLRLIYYSQIVNDFQKGDIAEGYSVSREKKESFPLTVTSAQKNPTAFYLCASSRQVDTEAFFGQGTRLTVV.

The chain is built from TRBV30 and TRBJ2-1, with a weak D call TRBD1 (6 bases). The CDR3 has 18 residues. Germline CDR1 and CDR2: GTSNPN and SVGIG (reference sequence). V gave up 3 bases and J gave up 0 bases, with 21 bases separating them. CDR3 nucleotide sequence: TGTGCCTGGAGGACGTACAGGGATGTCTGGAGCTCCTACAATGAGCAGTTCTTC. It translates to CAWRTYRDVWSSYNEQFF.

V is TRBV30 and J is TRBJ1-5; 7 bases are a match to TRBD1. The length of the CDR3 is 15 residues. Germline CDR1 reads GTSNPN; CDR2 reads SVGIG (reference sequence). V lost 0 bases to trimming and J lost 6 bases; unmatched junction nucleotides: 8. CDR3 sequence reads: CAWSVGQGEGQPQHF. The DNA of the CDR3 is TGTGCCTGGAGTGTAGGCCAGGGGGAAGGTCAGCCCCAGCATTTT.

This clone was counted a single time. J is TRBJ1-2 and V is TRBV18; weak D call: TRBD1 (5 bases). V shed 6 bases and J shed 6 bases, with 17 bases lying between them. The CDR3 consists of 14 residues. Germline values: CDR1 KGHSH, CDR2 LQKENI. DNA of the CDR3: TGTGCCAGCTCCCCGGTGCCGGGGGAGGATGGCTACACCTTC. Translated, it gives CASSPVPGEDGYTF. The variable domain in full, with the rest retrieved from reference TRBV18 and TRBJ1-2, is NAGVMQNPRHLVRRRGQEARLRCSPMKGHSHVYWYRQLPEEGLKFMVYLQKENIIDESGMPKERFSAEFPKEGPSILRIQQVVRGDSAAYFCASSPVPGEDGYTFGSGTRLTVV.

The V call is TRBV5-1, the J call TRBJ2-1; D gene unclear. Germline CDR1 reads SGHRS; CDR2 reads YFSETQ. With 0 bases removed from V and 2 bases from J, the gap between germline ends came to 6 bases. This CDR3 has 14 amino acids. The CDR3 bases are TGCGCCAGCAGCTTGGACACAGCCTACAATGAGCAGTTCTTC. It is translated as CASSLDTAYNEQFF.

This clone was detected only a few times. The chain joins TRBV14 to TRBJ1-1; 11 bases align to TRBD1. V dropped 3 bases and J dropped 9; count of bases not matched to a gene: 9. The CDR3 covers 15 residues. Germline V gene sequence: CDR1 SGHDN, CDR2 FVKESK. In nucleotides, the CDR3 is TGTGCCAGCAGCCAGCTAAGGGACAGGGGGGGAAAAGCTTTCTTT. Protein: CASSQLRDRGGKAFF.

This chain joins TRBV10-3 and TRBJ1-2, with 8 bases aligning to TRBD1. J lost 4 bases, V lost 4 bases, and 2 bases had no gene match. CDR3 length: 13 residues. Germline assignment: CDR1 ENHRY and CDR2 SYGVKD. CDR3 DNA sequence: TGTGCCATCAGTGCGGGACAGGCCTATGGCTACACCTTC. Translation gives CAISAGQAYGYTF.

This chain joins TRBV5-1 and TRBJ2-2, with D possibly TRBD1 on 5 matching bases. The CDR3 is made up of 15 amino acids. Germline V gene sequence: CDR1 SGHRS, CDR2 YFSETQ. V was trimmed by 0 bases and J by 6 bases, leaving 12 bases between them. The CDR3 loop reads CASSLDPGLAGELFF. The CDR3 nucleotides read TGCGCCAGCAGCTTGGATCCAGGGCTCGCCGGGGAGCTGTTTTTT.

On this clone: The junction departs from the called germline gene at one end, perhaps through a read error. This sequence joins TRBV5-1 and TRBJ1-5, with 8 positions matching TRBD1. There are 13 residues in the CDR3. Germline assignment: CDR1 SGHRS and CDR2 YFSETQ. CDR3 sequence (DNA): TGCGCCAGCAGTTTGGACAGGGATCAGCCCCAGCATTTT. This encodes CASSLDRDQPQHF.

The rearrangement joins TRBV19 to TRBJ2-2; 9 bases line up with TRBD2. Germline V gene lookup returns CDR1 LNHDA and CDR2 SQIVND (reference sequence). The CDR3 loop spans 16 amino acids. V was clipped by 2 bases and J by 3 bases; unmatched bases: 4. The CDR3 DNA is TGTGCCAGTAGTATAAGAAGCGGGGGGCACACCGGGGAGCTGTTTTTT. It yields the protein CASSIRSGGHTGELFF.

This chain joins TRBV15 and TRBJ1-2; the D gene is possibly TRBD1 (5 bases). Trimming cost V 4 bases and J 8 bases, with 14 bases left between them. This CDR3 has 13 residues. Germline CDR1 LNHNV, CDR2 YYDKDF (reference sequence). The CDR3 DNA reads TGTGCCACCAGCACCCGCAGGGAGGGAGGCTACACCTTC. It translates to CATSTRREGGYTF.

V is TRBV19 and J is TRBJ2-7; 10 bases match TRBD2. The germline V gene encodes CDR1 LNHDA and CDR2 SQIVND (reference sequence). This CDR3 comprises 14 residues. The junction had 7 bases not matched to a gene; V was cut back by 9 bases and J by 2 bases. The CDR3 here is CASQSGGGPYEQYF. DNA for the CDR3: TGTGCCAGCCAGAGCGGGGGGGGCCCCTACGAGCAGTACTTC.

This clone was recorded once. This rearrangement joins TRBV2 to TRBJ1-1; TRBD1 aligns across 9 bases. In germline, CDR1 is SNHLY, CDR2 FYNNEI. The CDR3 spans 13 residues. V lost 6 bases to trimming and J lost 13 bases; unmatched junction nucleotides: 12. The chain's CDR3 is CASSLGGGTGSFF. The CDR3 nucleotides read TGTGCCAGCAGCCTAGGGGGAGGGACAGGGAGTTTCTTT.

The chain carries TRBV5-8 and TRBJ1-1; a possible D gene is TRBD1 (6 bases). Germline V CDR1 and CDR2: SGHTS, YDEGEE. The CDR3 consists of 12 residues. V lost 0 bases to trimming and J lost 9 bases, with 9 bases between them. CDR3 coding DNA: TGTGCCAGCAGCTTGGCGGGACACAAAGCTTTCTTT. It encodes CASSLAGHKAFF.

The chain carries TRBV2 and TRBJ1-6; D perhaps matches TRBD1 (6 bases). Germline CDR1 reads SNHLY; CDR2 reads FYNNEI. The CDR3 loop spans 12 amino acids. V was cut by 11 bases and J by 9 bases, with 14 bases left in between. CDR3 protein: CAPGDRSSPLHF. The CDR3 region has the DNA TGTGCCCCAGGGGATCGGTCTTCACCCCTCCACTTT.

Only one count was recorded for this clone. The chain couples TRBV5-1 to TRBJ1-1, with a tentative D call TRBD1 (6 bases). V lost 6 bases, J lost 0 bases, and 12 bases lay in between. The CDR3 loop spans 14 amino acids. From germline, CDR1 is SGHRS and CDR2 YFSETQ. CDR3 region: CASTVTGLNTEAFF. In nucleotides, the CDR3 is TGCGCCAGCACCGTGACAGGCCTGAACACTGAAGCTTTCTTT.

This CDR3 is CASSQEPASHEQFF. The CDR3 DNA follows: TGTGCCAGCAGCCAAGAACCAGCGAGCCATGAGCAGTTCTTC. The chain joins TRBV3-1 (or the pseudogene TRBV3-2) to TRBJ2-1; no firm D call. CDR1 is LGHDT and CDR2 is YNNKEL in the germline V gene (reference sequence). V was shortened by 0 bases and J by 8 bases, with 11 bases between the two germline ends. The CDR3 covers 14 residues.

The genes are TRBV5-1 and TRBJ2-7; 8 nucleotides agree with TRBD1. Germline V CDR1 and CDR2: SGHRS, YFSETQ. There are 15 residues in the CDR3. The trim removed 0 bases at V and 1 base at J, leaving 3 bases unmatched. The CDR3 DNA sequence: TGCGCCAGCAGCTTGGCACAGGGGGTATCCTACGAGCAGTACTTC. This codes for CASSLAQGVSYEQYF.

This clone was found once. This sequence joins TRBV21-1 and TRBJ1-2; TRBD1 is the table's D call, not checked against the DNA. TRBV21-1 is assigned pseudogene status. The CDR3 length is 14 residues. The CDR3 nucleotides are TGTGCCAGCAGCAAATGTGGCAGGATGTATGGCTACACCTTC. This sequence encodes CASSKCGRMYGYTF.

V and J are TRBV10-3 and TRBJ1-3; D unresolved. The CDR3 sequence is 14 residues long. V lost 0 bases, J lost 3 bases, and 6 bases lay in between. CDR1 and CDR2 from the germline V gene are ENHRY and SYGVKD. The CDR3 sequence: CAISESRVGNTIYF. The CDR3 nucleotides are TGTGCCATCAGTGAGTCCCGGGTTGGAAACACCATATATTTT.

The V call is TRBV14, the J call TRBJ2-3; D is unresolved. The CDR3 spans 14 residues. Germline V gene data show CDR1 as SGHDN and CDR2 as FVKESK. Trimming left V 0 bases short and J 6 bases short, with 10 bases between. The CDR3 DNA is TGTGCCAGCAGCCAAGAAATCCCGTTGGATACGCAGTATTTT. It is translated as CASSQEIPLDTQYF.

The gene calls are TRBV5-3 and TRBJ2-5, with a possible D match to TRBD2 (5 bases). TRBV5-3 is sorted into the ORF group, with uncertain function. The CDR3 runs 15 residues. The V end was cut by 6 bases, the J end by 3 bases, with 18 bases between. This CDR3 reads CARMTSDSTKETQYF. The CDR3 coding sequence is TGTGCCAGAATGACGTCGGACTCTACCAAAGAGACCCAGTACTTC.